The clone carrying this TCR beta chain was counted many times. Its specificity is unknown. The record originates from a study of T cells after yellow fever vaccination. Background on the study: Fractions of low cell number were prepared using SMART-Seq v4 Ultra Low Input.

The V gene's germline CDR1 is DFQATT and CDR2 SNEGSKA (reference sequence). After removal of 5 bases from V and 4 bases from J, the junction contained 12 bases not matched to a gene. The CDR3 extends over 15 amino acids. Study results and caveats: Post-booster repertoires again held most primary-vaccination clones (96% CD4, 75% to 90% CD8).

A 5'RACE template-switching step, the method used to make TCR cDNA, added a universal primer site and UMIs. TCRdb re-called the 5' RACE reads with MiXCR, one entry per CDR3 protein. Altogether about 160,000 distinct CDR3 sequences are present, around 7.2% being singletons, with the ten largest covering approximately 2.4%. Sequencing was performed on CD4+ T cells sorted from PBMCs, taken about 5 days after the first yellow fever vaccination. This chain connects TRBV20-1 to TRBJ2-5; 8 bases line up with TRBD1. The clonotype was recovered from a man aged 18-30 years who received the YFV17D yellow fever vaccine. CDR3 sequence (DNA): TGCAGTGCTTTAACCGGACAGGGCAGGGGAGAGACCCAGTACTTC. As protein: CSALTGQGRGETQYF.